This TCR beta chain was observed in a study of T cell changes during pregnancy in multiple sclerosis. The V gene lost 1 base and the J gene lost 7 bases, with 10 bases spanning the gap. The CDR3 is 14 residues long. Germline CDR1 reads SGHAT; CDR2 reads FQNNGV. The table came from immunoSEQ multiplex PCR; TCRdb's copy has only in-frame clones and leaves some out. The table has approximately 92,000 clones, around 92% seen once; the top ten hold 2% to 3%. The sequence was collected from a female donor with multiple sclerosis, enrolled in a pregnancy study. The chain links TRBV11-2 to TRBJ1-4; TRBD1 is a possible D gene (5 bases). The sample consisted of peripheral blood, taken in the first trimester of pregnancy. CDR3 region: CASSLGGVGEKLFF. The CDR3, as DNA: TGTGCCAGCAGCTTAGGGGGCGTTGGTGAAAAACTGTTTTTT.